Listed below are T cell receptor beta chains from one sample, sequenced in a study of T-cell memory formation after mild COVID-19. MiXCR, applied by TCRdb to the 5' RACE reads, yields one record per CDR3 protein. The sample records approximately 290,000 distinct CDR3 sequences, 8% to 9% being singletons. Material: PBMCs or a T cell subset sorted from them (not recorded which). The receptors come from a man aged 18 to 30 who had mild COVID-19 (a few samples of this study predate the infection). Cell type and time point are not known. The CDR3 runs from the conserved cysteine through the conserved F or W. The order of the fields is J gene, D gene, V gene, clone size, CDR3 protein, CDR3 DNA. A D gene is named only where the DNA matches it firmly. The size of a clone is reported for some rows only, either as once, few or many, or as a class for expanded clones.

TRBJ1-2 | - | TRBV7-9 | - | CASSPEDSYGYTF | TGTGCCAGCAGCCCCGAGGACAGCTATGGCTACACCTTC
TRBJ1-5 | - | TRBV7-2 | - | CASSPVAPNQPQHF | TGTGCCAGCAGCCCAGTGGCCCCCAATCAGCCCCAGCATTTT
TRBJ2-7 | TRBD1 | TRBV19 | - | CASRPPGQGAGEQYF | TGTGCCAGTAGACCGCCGGGACAGGGGGCGGGTGAGCAGTACTTC
TRBJ2-4 | TRBD2 | TRBV7-9 | - | CASSASGGAKNIQYF | TGTGCCAGCAGCGCCTCGGGGGGAGCCAAAAACATTCAGTACTTC
TRBJ1-4 | TRBD1 | TRBV24-1 | - | CATPTGRSEKLFF | TGTGCCACCCCGACAGGGCGTTCTGAAAAACTGTTTTTT
TRBJ1-1 | - | TRBV7-2 | few | CASSSGRVKTEAFF | TGTGCCAGCAGCTCGGGGAGGGTCAAGACTGAAGCTTTCTTT
TRBJ2-2 | - | TRBV10-3 | few | CAISVGVGTNTGELFF | TGTGCCATCAGTGTAGGGGTAGGGACCAACACCGGGGAGCTGTTTTTT
TRBJ1-6 | - | TRBV7-9 | once | CASSFIDRRNSPLHF | TGTGCCAGCAGCTTTATCGACAGGAGGAATTCACCCCTCCACTTT
TRBJ2-4 | TRBD1 | TRBV6-5 | few | CASRRQGARNIQYF | TGTGCCAGCAGACGACAGGGGGCTAGAAACATTCAGTACTTC
TRBJ2-5 | - | TRBV12-3/TRBV12-4 | few | CASSFKTRSDGQYF | TGTGCCAGCAGTTTTAAAACTAGATCCGATGGCCAGTACTTC
TRBJ2-1 | - | TRBV9 | few | CASSVRQGNNEQFF | TGTGCCAGCAGCGTTCGGCAGGGGAACAATGAGCAGTTCTTC
TRBJ1-5 | TRBD1 | TRBV19 | - | CASSMTGWDQPQHF | TGTGCCAGTAGTATGACAGGGTGGGATCAGCCCCAGCATTTT
TRBJ2-7 | TRBD2 | TRBV20-1 | - | CSAPAGGYEQYF | TGCAGTGCCCCAGCGGGGGGCTACGAGCAGTACTTC
TRBJ1-2 | - | TRBV5-5 | few | CASSFTGADGYTF | TGTGCCAGCAGCTTTACGGGGGCGGATGGCTACACCTTC
TRBJ1-6 | - | TRBV2 | many | CASSEQGGNSPLHF | TGTGCCAGCAGTGAACAGGGAGGAAATTCACCCCTCCACTTT
TRBJ1-2 | - | TRBV5-1 | - | CASSVGYYGYTF | TGCGCCAGCAGCGTGGGATACTATGGCTACACCTTC
TRBJ1-2 | TRBD1 | TRBV14 | - | CASSRLGDRGSSYGYTF | TGTGCCAGCAGCCGCCTGGGGGACAGGGGCTCTTCCTATGGCTACACCTTC
TRBJ1-1 | - | TRBV6-4 | few | CASSEKEYTEAFF | TGTGCCAGCAGTGAAAAGGAGTACACTGAAGCTTTCTTT
TRBJ2-1 | - | TRBV20-1 | - | CSARDSYGGLNYNEQFF | TGCAGTGCTAGAGATTCTTACGGGGGCCTCAACTACAATGAGCAGTTCTTC
TRBJ2-7 | - | TRBV24-1 | few | CATRQNRSYEQYF | TGTGCCACCAGACAGAACAGATCCTACGAGCAGTACTTC
TRBJ1-1 | TRBD1 | TRBV7-9 | many | CASSSRQGLLNTEAFF | TGTGCCAGCAGCTCCCGACAGGGGCTCTTGAACACTGAAGCTTTCTTT
TRBJ2-3 | - | TRBV3-1 | - | CASSQDLWSDTQYF | TGTGCCAGCAGCCAAGATTTGTGGTCAGATACGCAGTATTTT
TRBJ2-3 | - | TRBV15 | many | CATSRDRVDTQYF | TGTGCCACCAGCAGAGATAGGGTAGATACGCAGTATTTT
TRBJ2-5 | - | TRBV29-1 | - | CSVGRDFGETQYF | TGCAGCGTTGGCCGGGACTTCGGGGAGACCCAGTACTTC
TRBJ2-7 | TRBD1 | TRBV10-3 | - | CAIGGQGEYEQYF | TGTGCCATCGGCGGCCAGGGGGAGTACGAGCAGTACTTC
TRBJ1-3 | - | TRBV7-9 | - | CASTHSGNTIYF | TGTGCCAGCACGCACTCTGGAAACACCATATATTTT
TRBJ2-5 | - | TRBV7-9 | many | CASSFHRDQETQYF | TGTGCCAGCAGCTTTCATCGGGACCAAGAGACCCAGTACTTC
TRBJ1-1 | - | TRBV4-3 | - | CASSQEGQPNTEAFF | TGCGCCAGCAGCCAAGAGGGTCAGCCGAACACTGAAGCTTTCTTT
TRBJ2-1 | - | TRBV5-1 | few | CASSLEAGSQFF | TGCGCCAGCAGCTTGGAGGCGGGGTCGCAGTTCTTC
TRBJ2-5 | TRBD2 | TRBV5-1 | few | CASSNGLAMAETQYF | TGCGCCAGCAGCAACGGACTAGCTATGGCAGAGACCCAGTACTTC
TRBJ2-1 | TRBD2 | TRBV5-1 | few | CASSSPGLAGGSSYNEQFF | TGCGCCAGCAGCTCACCGGGACTAGCGGGGGGGAGCTCCTACAATGAGCAGTTCTTC
TRBJ1-4 | TRBD1 | TRBV7-2 | - | CASSLRDRGNEKLFF | TGTGCCAGCAGCTTGCGGGACAGGGGTAATGAAAAACTGTTTTTT
TRBJ2-3 | TRBD2 | TRBV20-1 | - | CSARDYLAGTDTQYF | TGCAGTGCTAGAGATTACCTAGCGGGAACAGATACGCAGTATTTT
TRBJ2-1 | TRBD1 | TRBV5-1 | many | CASSRTGPHNEQFF | TGCGCCAGCAGCCGGACAGGGCCCCACAATGAGCAGTTCTTC
TRBJ2-5 | - | TRBV4-2 | few | CASSQGKNQGFGETQYF | TGTGCCAGCAGCCAGGGTAAAAATCAGGGTTTCGGTGAGACCCAGTACTTC
TRBJ2-5 | TRBD2 | TRBV12-3/TRBV12-4 | few | CASSSAGGEETQYF | TGTGCCAGCAGTTCAGCGGGGGGTGAAGAGACCCAGTACTTC
TRBJ1-3 | TRBD1 | TRBV5-1 | few | CASSSGQGAGNTIYF | TGCGCCAGCAGCTCGGGACAGGGGGCTGGAAACACCATATATTTT
TRBJ1-2 | - | TRBV5-1 | - | CASSLAGVPNYGYTF | TGCGCCAGCAGCTTGGCCGGGGTTCCTAACTATGGCTACACCTTC
TRBJ2-7 | - | TRBV7-4 | - | CASSSTPPSYEQYF | TGTGCCAGCAGCTCCACGCCTCCTTCCTACGAGCAGTACTTC
TRBJ2-5 | TRBD1 | TRBV7-9 | few | CASSQPRDRAQETQYF | TGTGCCAGCAGCCAGCCCCGGGACAGGGCGCAAGAGACCCAGTACTTC
TRBJ2-1 | TRBD1 | TRBV5-6 | few | CASSPSGTAYNEQFF | TGTGCCAGCAGCCCCTCCGGGACAGCCTACAATGAGCAGTTCTTC
TRBJ2-1 | TRBD1 | TRBV12-3/TRBV12-4 | - | CASSLRQGVWDEQFF | TGTGCCAGCAGTTTGAGGCAGGGGGTTTGGGATGAGCAGTTCTTC
TRBJ2-7 | - | TRBV29-1 | few | CSVLTLSSYEQYF | TGCAGCGTTCTAACTCTGAGCTCCTACGAGCAGTACTTC
TRBJ2-7 | - | TRBV7-2 | many | CASSLGRGAYEQYF | TGTGCCAGCAGCTTGGGTCGAGGAGCCTACGAGCAGTACTTC
TRBJ2-2 | - | TRBV5-1 | - | CASSPRGTTGELFF | TGCGCCAGCAGCCCGAGGGGCACCACCGGGGAGCTGTTTTTT
TRBJ1-5 | - | TRBV12-3/TRBV12-4 | - | CASSLRDGGLGQPQHF | TGTGCCAGCAGTTTAAGGGACGGGGGTCTGGGTCAGCCCCAGCATTTT
TRBJ2-3 | - | TRBV20-1 | - | CSAPLAAVRTDTQYF | TGCAGTGCCCCACTAGCTGCAGTACGCACAGATACGCAGTATTTT
TRBJ2-1 | - | TRBV7-7 | few | CASSTTRTSEQFF | TGTGCTAGCAGCACGACACGGACCAGTGAGCAGTTCTTC
TRBJ1-5 | - | TRBV7-8 | few | CASSDRGEGSQPQHF | TGTGCCAGCAGCGACCGAGGGGAGGGGTCCCAGCCCCAGCATTTT
TRBJ1-2 | - | TRBV25-1 | few | CASSEWSYGYTF | TGTGCCAGCAGTGAATGGAGCTATGGCTACACCTTC